This T cell receptor (beta chain) derives from a study of Graves' ophthalmopathy and Graves' hyperthyroidism. Study as a whole: Before any treatment, peripheral blood was taken at the initial diagnosis. Broader study findings: Blood contained most expanded thyroid clonotypes exceeding 0.001 frequency.

Amplification of TCR beta CDR3 regions used RNA transcripts. The workflow started with a first-round RT-PCR run with HTBI primers and then moved on to a second-round multiplex PCR. From the multiplex PCR reads, TCRdb called clonotypes with MiXCR, one entry per CDR3 protein. Among some 210,000 distinct CDR3 sequences listed, 25% to 30% were seen once. Moderate-to-severe activity, with CAS ≥3, NOSPECS ≥4 and duration under 3 months, characterized the donors with ophthalmopathy. Exclusion covered patients with other autoimmune diseases or uncontrolled infections (as well as pregnancy or lactation). Per the germline V gene, CDR1 is MNHEY and CDR2 is SMNVEV (reference sequence). The CDR3 covers 14 residues. Trimming took 5 bases from V and 4 from J, leaving 15 bases between them. As concerns this clonotype: Its antigen is unidentified.

The sequence was collected from a man aged 50 to 60 with Graves' ophthalmopathy. The chain has TRBV27 and TRBJ2-7; D not certain. What was sequenced was peripheral blood. The CDR3 is CASSPRDPRYEQYF. The CDR3 DNA reads TGTGCCAGCAGTCCCCGCGATCCTCGATACGAGCAGTACTTC.